The 29 T cell receptor beta chains reported below all come from one sample, sequenced in a study of T cells in localized non-small cell lung cancer. The data were produced by immunoSEQ multiplex PCR, yet TCRdb's version contains in-frame clones alone and is incomplete. The sample yields 25,000 to 30,000 clones, less than 95% seen once. Here the sequenced sample was peripheral blood, taken before any cancer treatment. The receptors come from an older female donor with stage I lung adenocarcinoma.

V gene TRBV19 combines with J gene TRBJ2-1; D might be TRBD1 (5 bases). Between the trimmed V and J ends, which lost 0 bases and 3 bases, there was a span of 9 bases. The CDR3 consists of 15 residues. From germline, CDR1 is LNHDA and CDR2 SQIVND (reference sequence). The CDR3 DNA reads as TGTGCCAGTAGTATAGATCCAGGGCGCTACAATGAGCAGTTCTTC. Amino acid sequence: CASSIDPGRYNEQFF.

CDR3 DNA: TGTGCCAGCAGCTTCAGTGGCGGGTCTGTCGGGGAGCTGTTTTTT. Translation gives CASSFSGGSVGELFF. This chain uses TRBV5-4 with TRBJ2-2; D possibly corresponds to TRBD2 (5 bases). The CDR3 is made up of 15 amino acids. Germline V CDR1 and CDR2: SGHNT, YYREEE (reference sequence). V lost 2 bases, J lost 7 bases, and 15 bases lay in between. Full variable domain (outside the CDR3, taken from reference TRBV5-4 and TRBJ2-2): ETGVTQSPTHLIKTRGQQVTLRCSSQSGHNTVSWYQQALGQGPQFIFQYYREEENGRGNFPPRFSGLQFPNYSSELNVNALELDDSALYLCASSFSGGSVGELFFGEGSRLTVL.

The V and J genes are TRBV7-2 and TRBJ2-1; unclear D gene. The CDR3 is 14 residues long. The V end was cut by 3 bases, the J end by 0 bases, with 6 bases between. Germline V gene lookup returns CDR1 SGHTA and CDR2 FQGNSA. Written as DNA, the CDR3 is TGTGCCAGCAGCTTCATGAGCTCCTACAATGAGCAGTTCTTC. Amino acid sequence: CASSFMSSYNEQFF.

The chain carries TRBV7-2 and TRBJ2-5; 9 nucleotides agree with TRBD2. Germline V gene sequence: CDR1 SGHTA, CDR2 FQGNSA. This CDR3 region has 15 residues. Trimming took 2 bases from V and 2 from J; bases not matched to a gene: 3. The CDR3 reads CASSLFSGGQETQYF. The CDR3, as DNA: TGTGCCAGCAGCTTATTTAGCGGGGGTCAAGAGACCCAGTACTTC.

This sequence joins TRBV18 and TRBJ2-1; 7 positions match TRBD1. CDR1 is KGHSH and CDR2 is LQKENI in the germline V gene. The CDR3 loop spans 13 amino acids. J gave up 6 bases and V 4 bases, and 3 bases lay outside the gene matches. CDR3 amino acids: CASSQGAGNEQFF. The CDR3, as DNA: TGTGCCAGCTCACAGGGGGCAGGCAATGAGCAGTTCTTC.

The V gene is TRBV28, the J gene TRBJ1-2; D gene ambiguous. Germline-derived CDR1 and CDR2 are MDHEN and SYDVKM. CDR3 length: 14 amino acids. V was trimmed by 2 bases and J by 8 bases, leaving 15 bases between them. The CDR3 DNA reads TGTGCCAGCAGTTTAGAGACGTCGAGAAAAGGCTACACCTTC. It translates to CASSLETSRKGYTF.

V is TRBV4-2 and J is TRBJ2-7; D tentatively reads TRBD1 or TRBD2 (5 bases each). CDR3 length equals 16 residues. Germline V gene lookup returns CDR1 LGHNA and CDR2 YNFKEQ. Deletions cut 4 bases from V and 3 bases from J, with 19 bases between. Written as DNA, the CDR3 is TGTGCCAGCAGCCGAGACCGGGACGGCGCTAACTACGAGCAGTACTTC. It specifies CASSRDRDGANYEQYF.

This clone was detected only once. The chain links TRBV4-1 to TRBJ1-4; the D is unclear. The V and J ends lost 1 base and 5 bases respectively, with 5 bases between them. The CDR3 spans 13 residues. The V gene's germline CDR1 is MGHRA and CDR2 YSYEKL. The CDR3 region is CASSQVRNEKLFF. CDR3 coding DNA: TGCGCCAGCAGCCAAGTAAGGAATGAAAAACTGTTTTTT.

The rearrangement uses TRBV5-6 and TRBJ1-2; D gene unclear. Between the trimmed V and J ends, which lost 4 bases and 7 bases, there was a span of 17 bases. The V gene's germline CDR1 is SGHDT and CDR2 YYEEEE. The CDR3 sequence is 14 residues long. DNA of the CDR3: TGTGCCAGCAGCCCCCAGTGGGGTTCGGGTGGCTACACCTTC. This sequence encodes CASSPQWGSGGYTF. Using reference TRBV5-6 and TRBJ1-2 for the parts outside the CDR3, the full variable domain is DAGVTQSPTHLIKTRGQQVTLRCSPKSGHDTVSWYQQALGQGPQFIFQYYEEEERQRGNFPDRFSGHQFPNYSSELNVNALLLGDSALYLCASSPQWGSGGYTFGSGTRLTVV.

This chain uses TRBV4-1 with TRBJ1-4, with TRBD1 identical over 7 bases. CDR3 size: 16 residues. The V and J ends lost 4 bases and 7 bases, in that order; junction bases with no gene match: 12. Germline V gene sequence: CDR1 MGHRA, CDR2 YSYEKL. The CDR3 loop is CASSRTPGQRFEKLFF. The CDR3 DNA reads as TGCGCCAGCAGCCGAACACCGGGACAGCGCTTTGAAAAACTGTTTTTT.

This clone has just one count. The chain is built from TRBV18 and TRBJ2-7; 10 bases agree with TRBD2. J gave up 5 bases and V 5 bases, and 3 bases lay outside the gene matches. The CDR3 contains 13 residues. Per germline, CDR1 KGHSH and CDR2 LQKENI. The CDR3, as DNA: TGTGCCAGCTCAAGCGGGAGGGGTAACGAGCAGTACTTC. Amino acids: CASSSGRGNEQYF.

V gene TRBV6-5 combines with J gene TRBJ1-1; no clear D gene. Germline CDR1 MNHEY, CDR2 SVGAGI. V was pared by 6 bases and J by 8 bases, with 16 bases between. This CDR3 region has 13 residues. The CDR3 loop is CASSAPGPKEAFF. The CDR3 nucleotides are TGTGCCAGCAGCGCGCCCGGGCCAAAGGAAGCTTTCTTT.

The chain employs TRBV19 and TRBJ2-5; D ambiguous. This CDR3 has 15 amino acids. Germline V gene lookup returns CDR1 LNHDA and CDR2 SQIVND (reference sequence). V was trimmed by 3 bases and J by 5 bases, leaving 16 bases between them. CDR3 region: CASSIPAASRETQYF. CDR3 bases: TGTGCCAGTAGTATCCCAGCCGCGAGTCGGGAGACCCAGTACTTC.

The table lists this clone with a count of one. J is TRBJ2-7 and V is TRBV10-3; D uncertain. Germline V gene sequence: CDR1 ENHRY, CDR2 SYGVKD. The V and J ends lost 0 bases and 2 bases respectively, with 11 bases between them. The CDR3 has 15 residues. CDR3 protein: CAISESRDTPYEQYF. The DNA of the CDR3 is TGTGCCATCAGTGAGTCAAGAGACACGCCCTACGAGCAGTACTTC.

This chain links TRBV5-6 with TRBJ1-1, with a weak D call TRBD1 (5 bases). V was cut by 1 base and J by 5 bases, with 18 bases left in between. The CDR3 has 16 residues. CDR1 SGHDT and CDR2 YYEEEE come from the germline V gene. Here the CDR3 DNA reads TGTGCCAGCAGCTTGCAGGGTGCGGGCCTCGGAACTGAAGCTTTCTTT. It specifies CASSLQGAGLGTEAFF.

The rearrangement uses TRBV7-9 and TRBJ2-7; 11 bases are shared with TRBD2. V gave up 5 bases and J gave up 3 bases; unmatched junction bases: 3. The CDR3 has 14 residues. Germline V CDR1 and CDR2: SEHNR, FQNEAQ (reference sequence). This chain's CDR3 is CASSATSGIYEQYF. CDR3 nucleotide sequence: TGTGCCAGCAGCGCGACTAGCGGGATCTACGAGCAGTACTTC.

This sequence joins TRBV5-6 and TRBJ2-1, with 8 bases fitting TRBD1. There are 15 residues in the CDR3. The V and J ends lost 4 bases and 9 bases, in that order; junction bases with no gene match: 12. From germline, CDR1 is SGHDT and CDR2 YYEEEE. Here the CDR3 DNA reads TGTGCCAGCAGCCTAACAGGGGCAGGGGGCGTTGAGCAGTTCTTC. It encodes CASSLTGAGGVEQFF. The full variable domain, completed using reference TRBV5-6 and TRBJ2-1, is DAGVTQSPTHLIKTRGQQVTLRCSPKSGHDTVSWYQQALGQGPQFIFQYYEEEERQRGNFPDRFSGHQFPNYSSELNVNALLLGDSALYLCASSLTGAGGVEQFFGPGTRLTVL.

The V gene is TRBV5-6, the J gene TRBJ1-2; D call uncertain. The length of the CDR3 is 13 residues. Trimming removed 0 bases from V and 5 bases from J, with 8 bases in between. In germline, CDR1 is SGHDT, CDR2 YYEEEE. CDR3: CASSLARNYGYTF. CDR3 nucleotide sequence: TGTGCCAGCAGCTTGGCTAGGAATTATGGCTACACCTTC.

J is TRBJ1-1 and V is TRBV18; D may be TRBD1 (5 bases). This CDR3 contains 14 residues. Germline V lookup: CDR1 KGHSH, CDR2 LQKENI. V lost 2 bases and J lost 2, with 9 bases in between. CDR3 residues: CASSPFDRNTEAFF. DNA of the CDR3: TGTGCCAGCTCACCATTCGACAGAAACACTGAAGCTTTCTTT.

This chain uses TRBV27 with TRBJ2-1, with D unresolved. Germline V lookup: CDR1 MNHEY, CDR2 SMNVEV (reference sequence). V was pared by 5 bases and J by 12 bases, with 17 bases between. The CDR3 loop spans 13 amino acids. The CDR3 coding sequence is TGTGCCAGCAGTCCGTTGGGTCTCCCGGGGCAGTTCTTC. Encoded protein: CASSPLGLPGQFF.

The chain joins TRBV7-9 to TRBJ2-5, with D perhaps matching TRBD1 (5 bases). The last part of the DNA fits TRBJ2-7 better; the J call may be wrong. Looked up from germline, CDR1 is SEHNR and CDR2 is FQNEAQ (reference sequence). The CDR3 is made up of 14 amino acids. CDR3 in DNA: TGTGCCAGCAGCTTAGGCGCAGGGTTATACGAGCAGTACTTC. It yields the protein CASSLGAGLYEQYF.

The chain combines TRBV7-8 with TRBJ2-5, with TRBD2 identical over 13 bases. This CDR3 region has 16 residues. The germline CDR1 and CDR2 sequences are SGHVS and FQNEAQ. The ends lost 6 bases at V and 3 bases at J; junction bases unmatched: 7. The CDR3 coding sequence is TGTGCCAGCAGTTATAGGGGGACTAGCGGGAAAGAGACCCAGTACTTC. Amino acid sequence: CASSYRGTSGKETQYF. Looking up the rest from reference TRBV7-8 and TRBJ2-5 gives the full variable domain: GAGVSQSPRYKVAKRGQDVALRCDPISGHVSLFWYQQALGQGPEFLTYFQNEAQLDKSGLPSDRFFAERPEGSVSTLKIQRTQQEDSAVYLCASSYRGTSGKETQYFGPGTRLLVL.

V usage is TRBV28 and J usage is TRBJ2-7; D possibly uses TRBD1 or TRBD2 (7 bases each). Trimming pared 8 bases from V and 1 base from J, leaving 18 bases between. Germline CDR1 is MDHEN and CDR2 is SYDVKM. This CDR3 is built from 15 residues. The CDR3 is CASLGGGAKSYEQYF. The DNA of the CDR3 is TGTGCCAGCTTGGGAGGGGGCGCCAAGTCCTACGAGCAGTACTTC.

The chain has TRBV7-2 and TRBJ2-7; D not certain. The CDR3 consists of 16 residues. The germline V gene has CDR1 SGHTA and CDR2 FQGNSA. V lost 1 base and J lost 6, with 19 bases in between. CDR3 DNA: TGTGCCAGCAGCTTAGTGGGTGTGGGTAGTTTGCGCGAGCAGTACTTC. Translating it yields CASSLVGVGSLREQYF.

V and J are TRBV4-1 and TRBJ1-5; unclear D gene. Trimming left V 1 base short and J 3 bases short, with 10 bases between. The CDR3 runs 15 residues. Germline V CDR1 and CDR2: MGHRA, YSYEKL. CDR3 protein: CASSQVGVNNQPQHF. CDR3 sequence (DNA): TGCGCCAGCAGCCAAGTGGGAGTAAACAATCAGCCCCAGCATTTT.

This rearrangement joins TRBV6-5 to TRBJ1-3, with 7 bases matching TRBD1. Germline V gene sequence: CDR1 MNHEY, CDR2 SVGAGI. After removal of 9 bases from V and 4 bases from J, the junction contained 3 bases not matched to a gene. CDR3 length: 12 residues. CDR3 amino acids: CASMDRGNTIYF. Written as DNA, the CDR3 is TGTGCCAGTATGGACAGGGGAAACACCATATATTTT.

This clone was seen only once. V is TRBV2 and J is TRBJ1-4, with D perhaps TRBD1 (5 bases). This CDR3 is built from 16 residues. Germline V CDR1 and CDR2: SNHLY, FYNNEI. Trimming removed 6 bases from V and 0 bases from J, with 14 bases in between. Here the CDR3 DNA reads TGTGCCAGCAGGACGGGACTGAGTGCAACTAATGAAAAACTGTTTTTT. This sequence encodes CASRTGLSATNEKLFF.

The chain joins TRBV6-1 to TRBJ2-1, with 13 bases matching TRBD2. Trimming removed 0 bases from V and 5 bases from J; junction bases left unmatched: 1. CDR1 is MNHNS and CDR2 is SASEGT in the germline V gene. This CDR3 region has 16 residues. CDR3 bases: TGTGCCAGCAGTGAAGCGGGACTAGCGGGAAACAATGAGCAGTTCTTC. Translated, it gives CASSEAGLAGNNEQFF.

This chain joins TRBV5-4 and TRBJ2-6, with D uncertain. The CDR3 sequence is 15 residues long. CDR1 is SGHNT and CDR2 is YYREEE in the germline V gene (reference sequence). V was cut by 0 bases and J by 0 bases, with 4 bases left in between. CDR3 nucleotide sequence: TGTGCCAGCAGCTTGGGGCTCTCTGGGGCCAACGTCCTGACTTTC. It codes for CASSLGLSGANVLTF.